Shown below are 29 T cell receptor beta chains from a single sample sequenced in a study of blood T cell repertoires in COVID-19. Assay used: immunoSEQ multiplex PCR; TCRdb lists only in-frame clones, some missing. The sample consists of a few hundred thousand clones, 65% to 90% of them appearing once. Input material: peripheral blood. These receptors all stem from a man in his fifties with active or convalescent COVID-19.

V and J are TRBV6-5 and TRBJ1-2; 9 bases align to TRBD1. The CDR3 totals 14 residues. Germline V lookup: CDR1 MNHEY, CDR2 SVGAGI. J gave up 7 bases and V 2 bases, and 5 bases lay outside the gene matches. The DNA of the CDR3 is TGTGCCAGCAGTTACAGGGACAGGGATTCTGGCTACACCTTC. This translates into CASSYRDRDSGYTF.

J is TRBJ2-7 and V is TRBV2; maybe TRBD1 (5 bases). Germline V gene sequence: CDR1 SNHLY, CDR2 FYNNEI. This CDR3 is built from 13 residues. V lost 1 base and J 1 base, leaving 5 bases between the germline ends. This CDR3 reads CASSEDRSYEQYV. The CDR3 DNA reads TGTGCCAGCAGTGAAGACAGGTCCTACGAGCAGTACGTC.

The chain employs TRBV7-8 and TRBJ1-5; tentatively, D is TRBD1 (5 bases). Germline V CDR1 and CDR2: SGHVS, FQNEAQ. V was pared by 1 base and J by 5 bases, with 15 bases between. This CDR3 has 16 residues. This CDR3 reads CASSLEGRTYHQPQHF. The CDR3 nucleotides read TGTGCCAGCAGCTTAGAGGGAAGGACATATCATCAGCCCCAGCATTTT.

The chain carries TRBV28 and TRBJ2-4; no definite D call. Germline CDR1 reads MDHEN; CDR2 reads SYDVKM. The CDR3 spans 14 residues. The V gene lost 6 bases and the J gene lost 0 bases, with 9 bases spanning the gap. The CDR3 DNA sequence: TGTGCCAGCAGGAAAAGACTAGCCAAAAACATTCAGTACTTC. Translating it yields CASRKRLAKNIQYF.

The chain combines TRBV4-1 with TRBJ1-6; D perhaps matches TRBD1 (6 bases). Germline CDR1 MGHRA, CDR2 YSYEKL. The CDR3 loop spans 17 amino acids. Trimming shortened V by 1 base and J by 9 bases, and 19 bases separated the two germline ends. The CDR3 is CASSQAARVQGGSPLHF. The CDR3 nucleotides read TGCGCCAGCAGCCAAGCAGCCCGGGTCCAAGGGGGTTCACCCCTCCACTTT.

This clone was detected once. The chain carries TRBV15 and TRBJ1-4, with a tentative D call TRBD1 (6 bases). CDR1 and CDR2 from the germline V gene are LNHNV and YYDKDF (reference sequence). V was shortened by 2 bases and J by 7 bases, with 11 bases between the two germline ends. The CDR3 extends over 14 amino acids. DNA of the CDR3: TGTGCCACCAGCAGAACAGGGAACATTGAAAAACTGTTTTTT. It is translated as CATSRTGNIEKLFF.

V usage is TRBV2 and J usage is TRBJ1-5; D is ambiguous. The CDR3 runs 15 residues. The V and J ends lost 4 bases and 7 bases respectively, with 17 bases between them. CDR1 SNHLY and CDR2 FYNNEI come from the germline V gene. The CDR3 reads CASSGRSGYQQPQHF. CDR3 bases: TGTGCCAGCAGTGGCCGATCCGGGTATCAACAGCCCCAGCATTTT.

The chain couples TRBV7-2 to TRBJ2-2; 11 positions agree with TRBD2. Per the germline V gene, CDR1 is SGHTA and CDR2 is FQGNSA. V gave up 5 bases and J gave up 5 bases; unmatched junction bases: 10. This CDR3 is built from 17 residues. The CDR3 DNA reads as TGTGCCAGCAGCCCCCTAGCGGGAGGCGGTGAAACCGGGGAGCTGTTTTTT. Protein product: CASSPLAGGGETGELFF.

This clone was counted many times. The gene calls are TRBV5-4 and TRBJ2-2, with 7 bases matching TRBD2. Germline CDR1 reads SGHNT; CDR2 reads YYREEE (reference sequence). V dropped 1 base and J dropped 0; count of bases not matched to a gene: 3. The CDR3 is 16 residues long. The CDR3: CASSLSRGANTGELFF. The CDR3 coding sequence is TGTGCCAGCAGCTTGAGTCGGGGGGCGAACACCGGGGAGCTGTTTTTT.

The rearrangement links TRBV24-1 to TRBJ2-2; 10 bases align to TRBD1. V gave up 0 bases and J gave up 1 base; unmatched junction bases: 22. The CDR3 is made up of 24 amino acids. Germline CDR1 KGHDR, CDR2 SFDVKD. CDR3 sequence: CATSDLHGKRTRQGALENTGELFF. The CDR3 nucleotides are TGTGCCACCAGTGATTTGCATGGTAAGAGGACGAGACAGGGGGCGTTGGAGAACACCGGGGAGCTGTTTTTT.

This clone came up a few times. CDR3 coding DNA: TGTGCCAGTAGTATTCAGGGGGGACCCGACAGTTACGAGCAGTACTTC. It specifies CASSIQGGPDSYEQYF. V and J are TRBV19 and TRBJ2-7; D might be TRBD1 (7 bases). V shed 3 bases and J shed 4 bases, with 19 bases lying between them. Per the germline V gene, CDR1 is LNHDA and CDR2 is SQIVND (reference sequence). CDR3 length: 16 residues.

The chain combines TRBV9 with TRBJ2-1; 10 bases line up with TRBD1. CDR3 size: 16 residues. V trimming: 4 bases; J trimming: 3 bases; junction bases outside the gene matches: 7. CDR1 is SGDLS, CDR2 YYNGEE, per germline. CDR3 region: CASSPQWDRGYNEQFF. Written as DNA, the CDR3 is TGTGCCAGCAGCCCGCAATGGGACAGGGGCTACAATGAGCAGTTCTTC.

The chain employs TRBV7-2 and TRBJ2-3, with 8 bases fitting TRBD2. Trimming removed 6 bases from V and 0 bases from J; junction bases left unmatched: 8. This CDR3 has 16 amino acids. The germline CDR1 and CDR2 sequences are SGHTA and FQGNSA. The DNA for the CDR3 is TGTGCCAGCAGACCCCCGAGCGGGGGCAGCACAGATACGCAGTATTTT. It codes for CASRPPSGGSTDTQYF.

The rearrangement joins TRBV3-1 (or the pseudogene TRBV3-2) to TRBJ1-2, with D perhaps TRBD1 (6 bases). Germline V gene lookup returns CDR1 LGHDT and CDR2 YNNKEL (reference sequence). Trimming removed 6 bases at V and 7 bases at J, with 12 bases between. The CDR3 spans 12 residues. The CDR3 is CASSNKGVGYTF. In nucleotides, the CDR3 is TGTGCCAGCAGTAACAAGGGGGTTGGCTACACCTTC.

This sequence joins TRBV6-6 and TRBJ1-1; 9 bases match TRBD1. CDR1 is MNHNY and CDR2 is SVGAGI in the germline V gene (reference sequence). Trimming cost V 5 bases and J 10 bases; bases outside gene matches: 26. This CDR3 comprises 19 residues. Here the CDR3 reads CASSHASLQGALGTVRAFF. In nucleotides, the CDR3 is TGTGCCAGCAGTCACGCATCCTTACAGGGGGCGCTTGGGACGGTGCGAGCTTTCTTT.

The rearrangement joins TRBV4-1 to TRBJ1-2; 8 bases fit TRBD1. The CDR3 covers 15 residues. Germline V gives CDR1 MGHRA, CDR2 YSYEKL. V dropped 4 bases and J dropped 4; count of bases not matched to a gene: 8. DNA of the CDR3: TGCGCCAGCAGCCCGCAGGGGGCAGGAGGCTATGGCTACACCTTC. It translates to CASSPQGAGGYGYTF.

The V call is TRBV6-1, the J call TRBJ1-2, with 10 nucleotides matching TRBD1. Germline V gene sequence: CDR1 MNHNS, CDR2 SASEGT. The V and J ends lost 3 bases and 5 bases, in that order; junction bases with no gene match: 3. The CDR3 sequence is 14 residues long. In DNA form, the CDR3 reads TGTGCCAGCAGTGAGCCGGGACAGGGGTATGGCTACACCTTC. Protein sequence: CASSEPGQGYGYTF.

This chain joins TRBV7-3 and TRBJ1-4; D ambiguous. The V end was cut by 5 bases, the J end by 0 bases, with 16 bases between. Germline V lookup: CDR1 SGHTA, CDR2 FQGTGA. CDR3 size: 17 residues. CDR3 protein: CASSPLRAGATNEKLFF. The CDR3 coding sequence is TGTGCCAGCAGCCCCCTCCGGGCGGGTGCAACTAATGAAAAACTGTTTTTT.

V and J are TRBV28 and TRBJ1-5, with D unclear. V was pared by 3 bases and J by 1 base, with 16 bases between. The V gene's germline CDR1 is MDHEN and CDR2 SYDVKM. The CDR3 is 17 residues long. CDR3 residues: CASSFDVAGPSNQPQHF. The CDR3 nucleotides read TGTGCCAGCAGTTTCGACGTGGCGGGCCCAAGCAATCAGCCCCAGCATTTT.

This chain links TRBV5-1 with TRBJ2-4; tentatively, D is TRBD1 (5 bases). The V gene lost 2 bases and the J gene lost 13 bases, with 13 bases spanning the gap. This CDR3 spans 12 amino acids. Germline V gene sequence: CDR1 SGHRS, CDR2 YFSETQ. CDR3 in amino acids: CASSLSGQEQYF. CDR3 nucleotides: TGCGCCAGCAGCTTATCAGGACAAGAGCAGTACTTC.

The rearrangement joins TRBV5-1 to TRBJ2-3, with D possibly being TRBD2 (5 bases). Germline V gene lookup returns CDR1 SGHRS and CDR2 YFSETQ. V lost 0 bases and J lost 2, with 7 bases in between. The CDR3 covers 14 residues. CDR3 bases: TGCGCCAGCAGCTTGGAGGGAGACACAGATACGCAGTATTTT. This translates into CASSLEGDTDTQYF.

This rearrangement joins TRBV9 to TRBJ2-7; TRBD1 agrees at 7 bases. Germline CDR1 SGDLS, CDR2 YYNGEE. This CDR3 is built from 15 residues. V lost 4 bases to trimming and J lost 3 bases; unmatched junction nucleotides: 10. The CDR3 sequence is CASSPRQGPFYEQYF. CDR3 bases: TGTGCCAGCAGCCCGAGACAGGGACCCTTCTACGAGCAGTACTTC. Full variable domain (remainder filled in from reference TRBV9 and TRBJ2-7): DSGVTQTPKHLITATGQRVTLRCSPRSGDLSVYWYQQSLDQGLQFLIQYYNGEERAKGNILERFSAQQFPDLHSELNLSSLELGDSALYFCASSPRQGPFYEQYFGPGTRLTVT.

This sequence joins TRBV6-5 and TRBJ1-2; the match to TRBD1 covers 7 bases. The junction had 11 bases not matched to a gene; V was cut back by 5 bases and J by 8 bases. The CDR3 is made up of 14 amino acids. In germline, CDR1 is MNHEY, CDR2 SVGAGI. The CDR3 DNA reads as TGTGCCAGCAGTCCAACGAGGGGGCAGGGAGGCTACACCTTC. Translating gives CASSPTRGQGGYTF.

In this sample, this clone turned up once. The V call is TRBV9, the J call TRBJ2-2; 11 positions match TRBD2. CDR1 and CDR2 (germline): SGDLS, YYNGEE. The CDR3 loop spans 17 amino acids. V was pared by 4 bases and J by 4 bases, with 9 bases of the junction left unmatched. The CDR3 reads CASSPQLAGVVTGELFF. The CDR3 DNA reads TGTGCCAGCAGCCCCCAACTAGCGGGAGTGGTCACCGGGGAGCTGTTTTTT.

The CDR3 nucleotides are TGTGCCAGCAGCTCCGGGACAGGTCAATGGGTAAACACTGAAGCTTTCTTT. Its translation: CASSSGTGQWVNTEAFF. The rearrangement uses TRBV7-9 and TRBJ1-1; TRBD1 matches 8 bases. This CDR3 has 17 amino acids. V shed 4 bases and J 2 bases; nucleotides not matched to a gene: 12. Germline V CDR1 and CDR2: SEHNR, FQNEAQ (reference sequence).

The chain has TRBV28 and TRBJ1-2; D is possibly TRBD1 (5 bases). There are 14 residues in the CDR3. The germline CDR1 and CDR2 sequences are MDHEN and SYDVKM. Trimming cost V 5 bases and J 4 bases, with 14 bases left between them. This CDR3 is CASSVGPGGYGYTF. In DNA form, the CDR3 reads TGTGCCAGCAGTGTCGGACCCGGGGGCTATGGCTACACCTTC.

The CDR3 loop reads CSARGAYEQYF. Written as DNA, the CDR3 is TGCAGTGCGCGGGGAGCTTACGAGCAGTACTTC. This chain uses TRBV20-1 with TRBJ2-7; D possibly corresponds to TRBD2 (6 bases). Looked up from germline, CDR1 is DFQATT and CDR2 is SNEGSKA (reference sequence). CDR3 length: 11 amino acids. Trimming took off 6 bases at V and 4 bases at J, with 10 bases between the two ends.

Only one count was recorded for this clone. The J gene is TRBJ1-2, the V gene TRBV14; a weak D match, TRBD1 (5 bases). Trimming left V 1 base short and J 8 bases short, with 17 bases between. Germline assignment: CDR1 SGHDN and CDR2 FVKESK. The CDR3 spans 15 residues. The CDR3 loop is CASSQVTFGATGYTF. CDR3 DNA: TGTGCCAGCAGCCAAGTAACGTTTGGGGCAACAGGCTACACCTTC.

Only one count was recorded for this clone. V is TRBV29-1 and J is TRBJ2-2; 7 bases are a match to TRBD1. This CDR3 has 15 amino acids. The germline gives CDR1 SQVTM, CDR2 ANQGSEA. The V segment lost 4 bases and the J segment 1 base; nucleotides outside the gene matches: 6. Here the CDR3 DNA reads TGCAGCGTTGTCTTAGGGACAGTGAACACCGGGGAGCTGTTTTTT. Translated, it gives CSVVLGTVNTGELFF.